The clone carrying this TCR beta chain was picked up a small number of times. This entry is derived from a study of T-cell memory formation after mild COVID-19. TCRdb called the 5' RACE reads again in MiXCR, with one record for every CDR3 protein. The repertoire has 200,000 to 300,000 distinct CDR3 sequences, 16% of them found once; the top ten carry roughly a fifth. This CDR3 region has 17 residues. V gave up 2 bases and J gave up 0 bases; unmatched junction bases: 7. The germline V gene encodes CDR1 LNHNV and CDR2 YYDKDF (reference sequence). This chain links TRBV15 with TRBJ2-4; 7 bases agree with TRBD2. The receptor was isolated from a young man who had mild COVID-19 (a few samples of this study predate the infection). Cell type and time point are not known. Material for sequencing was PBMCs or a T cell subset sorted from them (not recorded which). DNA for the CDR3: TGTGCCACCAGCAGACCGCTGGGAGGGTTAGCCAAAAACATTCAGTACTTC. Residues: CATSRPLGGLAKNIQYF.